This T cell receptor beta chain was sequenced during a study of T cell changes during pregnancy in multiple sclerosis. The trim removed 1 base at V and 7 bases at J, leaving 4 bases unmatched. CDR3 length equals 15 residues. Germline V lookup: CDR1 LNHNV, CDR2 YYDKDF (reference sequence). Profiling relied on immunoSEQ multiplex PCR, and the TCRdb table lists in-frame clones only, not all of them. This sample yields under 65,000 clones, of which around 90% are seen a single time; roughly 0.47% belongs to the top ten. Material: CD4+ T cells from peripheral blood mononuclear cells, obtained in the third trimester of pregnancy. V and J are TRBV15 and TRBJ2-2; 9 positions match TRBD1. The TCR comes from a female donor with multiple sclerosis, enrolled in a pregnancy study. CDR3 sequence: CATSRVQGAIGELFF. In DNA, the CDR3 is TGTGCCACCAGCAGAGTACAGGGGGCGATCGGGGAGCTGTTTTTT.